Presented here are 10 T cell receptor beta chains from one specimen sequenced in a study of blood T cells in healthy people across ages (dated by TCRdb to the mid-2010s). Libraries were constructed by 5' RACE. Sequencing instrument: Illumina HiSeq 2500. The second PCR ran for roughly 6 to 11 cycles and used a J-beta primer mix along with a sample-barcoded 5' primer. TCRdb cleaned the public reads at Q25 with fastp, built clones with MiXCR and kept in-frame beta chains. Each CDR3 protein gets just one entry, which takes the most common genes and DNA from the rows behind it. In all, the sample holds 500,000 to 650,000 distinct CDR3 sequences, and around a quarter of those were seen once. The ten largest clonotypes hold over 3.5% of the sample. These data also featured in a second study, about T cells of mothers and their children.

The sample taken for sequencing was blood. The receptor set was obtained from a boy between 2 and 10 years old in good health.

This clonotype has at least ten counts. The chain combines TRBV5-1 with TRBJ1-1; D possibly corresponds to TRBD1 (6 bases). CDR3 length: 14 residues. CDR1 is SGHRS, CDR2 YFSETQ, per germline. Trimming removed 10 bases at V and 4 bases at J, with 20 bases between. CDR3 bases: TGCGCCTGCCAGGTACAGGGTAGTAGCACTGAAGCTTTCTTT. It translates to CACQVQGSSTEAFF.

This clonotype was seen only a few times. CDR3 sequence: CASSPSMNTEAFF. The CDR3 nucleotides are TGTGCCAGCAGCCCTAGTATGAACACTGAAGCTTTCTTT. The J gene is TRBJ1-1, the V gene TRBV12-3 or TRBV12-4; D gene uncertain. The CDR3 has 13 amino acids. V gave up 6 bases and J gave up 0 bases, with 8 bases separating them.

Concerning this clonotype: The junction and the germline gene differ at one end; a read error may be behind it. The gene calls are TRBV30 and TRBJ2-5; TRBD2 matches 10 bases. Germline CDR1 is GTSNPN and CDR2 is SVGIG (reference sequence). This CDR3 contains 11 residues. The CDR3 nucleotides read TGTGCCTGGAGTGTTGGACTAGCGGAATTCTTC. This sequence encodes CAWSVGLAEFF.

This clonotype turned up a few times. The chain is built from TRBV3-1 and TRBJ2-5, with TRBD2 as a possible D gene (5 bases). The DNA end favors TRBJ2-1, so the J call may be wrong. CDR1 and CDR2 (germline): LGHDT, YNNKEL (reference sequence). The CDR3 length is 17 residues. CDR3 protein: CASSPPLTGRTPNEQFF. The CDR3 coding sequence is TGTGCCAGCAGCCCACCCCTAACGGGAAGAACCCCCAATGAGCAGTTCTTC.

Comments on this clonotype: The CDR3 end shows no conserved phenylalanine or tryptophan, and so a read error is likely. The chain combines TRBV11-2 with TRBJ2-7, with D tentatively TRBD2 (5 bases). The CDR3 is 14 residues long. V dropped 2 bases and J dropped 2 bases, with 10 bases sitting between them. The germline V gene encodes CDR1 SGHAT and CDR2 FQNNGV. CDR3 coding DNA: TGTGCCAGCAGCTTAAGGAGGCGTACCTACGAGCAGTACTCC. Translation gives CASSLRRRTYEQYS.

This chain links TRBV7-9 with TRBJ1-6, with D tentatively TRBD1 (6 bases). Trimming removed 8 bases at V and 5 bases at J, with 10 bases between. The CDR3 covers 13 residues. Germline CDR1 reads SEHNR; CDR2 reads FQNEAQ (reference sequence). The CDR3, as DNA: TGTGCCAGCGTCTCAGGGGATAATTCACCCCTCCACTTT. Residues: CASVSGDNSPLHF.

CDR3 in amino acids: CASSYRTGAGANVLTF. CDR3 coding DNA: TGTGCCAGCAGTTATCGGACAGGGGCCGGGGCCAACGTCCTGACTTTC. The chain joins TRBV12-3 or TRBV12-4 to TRBJ2-6, with TRBD1 identical over 9 bases. This CDR3 is 16 amino acids long. V shed 4 bases, J shed 4 bases, and the junction held 5 bases outside the gene matches.

This clonotype showed up just a few times. This rearrangement joins TRBV9 to TRBJ1-1; a possible D gene is TRBD1 (6 bases). The length of the CDR3 is 14 residues. V lost 2 bases and J 1 base, leaving 9 bases between the germline ends. The germline V gene encodes CDR1 SGDLS and CDR2 YYNGEE. The CDR3 loop reads CASSVQGQNTEAFF. In nucleotides, the CDR3 is TGTGCCAGCAGCGTCCAGGGGCAGAACACTGAAGCTTTCTTT. The full variable domain, rest sourced from reference TRBV9 and TRBJ1-1, is DSGVTQTPKHLITATGQRVTLRCSPRSGDLSVYWYQQSLDQGLQFLIQYYNGEERAKGNILERFSAQQFPDLHSELNLSSLELGDSALYFCASSVQGQNTEAFFGQGTRLTVV.

The chain uses TRBV9 and TRBJ2-1; D uncertain. Gene TRBJ2-7 matches the end of the DNA better, so the J call may be wrong. CDR1 is SGDLS and CDR2 is YYNGEE in the germline V gene. CDR3 size: 14 residues. CDR3 protein: CASSVGHGVYEQYF. The CDR3 DNA reads as TGTGCCAGCAGCGTAGGCCATGGGGTCTACGAGCAGTACTTC.

This clonotype has a single count. J is TRBJ2-2 and V is TRBV29-1; 9 positions agree with TRBD1. Germline V gene lookup returns CDR1 SQVTM and CDR2 ANQGSEA. This CDR3 region has 13 residues. The CDR3 DNA reads TGCAGTGTATGGGGACAGGGAATCGGGGAGCTGTTTTTT. Translating it yields CSVWGQGIGELFF.